A selection of T cell receptor beta chains follows, all from one sample in a study of T cell responses to AZD1222 COVID-19 vaccine. Profiling relied on immunoSEQ multiplex PCR, and the TCRdb table lists in-frame clones only, not all of them. The repertoire holds 95,000 to 150,000 clones, approximately 94% seen once, with more than 4.5% in the top ten. The sample in question was peripheral blood, obtained 28 days after the second AZD1222 dose. Receptor source: an adult who received the AZD1222 COVID-19 vaccine. CDR3s include the opening cysteine and the closing phenylalanine or tryptophan.

cdr3_aa	v_call
CASSEWTYQETQYF	TRBV14
CASSLRQATDTQYF	TRBV18
CASSGSGLYSNQPQHF	TRBV6-1
CASSPARGGGREQYF	TRBV4-3
CASSLEWEQFF	TRBV7-2
CAISDGPGSYTF	TRBV10-3
CASSPTGGSNYGYTF	TRBV18
CAISVGSSGYNEQFF	TRBV10-3
CASSLDSGGSNYGYTF	TRBV7-2
CASGLVVAGGSYNEQFF	TRBV12-5
CASSSSGETQYF	TRBV9
CASSQVLNQPQHF	TRBV3-1/TRBV3-2
CASSQDPGNSNQPQHF	TRBV4-1
CASSLDRDHYGYTF	TRBV7-2
CASSPRQGAGGYTF	TRBV7-2
CASSSQGGGKLFF	TRBV5-1
CASMGTSAFTGELFF	TRBV19
CASKERFNYNEQFF	TRBV19
CASSQVPRVGYGYTF	TRBV3-1/TRBV3-2
CASSAGTRGTGELFF	TRBV9
CASGDRGYNSPLHF	TRBV5-8
CASSLAKAGELFF	TRBV7-2
CASSLYSTGELFF	TRBV5-1
CASSLGQGLRTF	TRBV12-3/TRBV12-4
CASSQGQGAWEQYF	TRBV4-1
CATREGMGTTDTQYF	TRBV5-4
CAWSVQPLGTDTQYF	TRBV30
CSVPLGVGSGYTF	TRBV29-1
CASSLSNFFGAGEAFF	TRBV27
CASSPGQPLTGELFF	TRBV5-1
CASSWASEAEQYF	TRBV25-1
CSASLAGGRTEQFF	TRBV20-1
CASSLAPGEAFF	TRBV7-6
CASSSGQGSSTEAFF	TRBV5-1
CASSQQGSQPQHF	TRBV6-2/TRBV6-3
CASSQDRGLHGYTF	TRBV14
CASSKDNYEQYF	TRBV21-1
CASSLTTGIGNTIYF	TRBV6-5
CASSLVLSVGSSTDTQYF	TRBV7-2
CASSLNGQGALYEQYF	TRBV7-9
CASSRGSRDTEAFF	TRBV7-8
CASSSHRTSGSFSNEQFF	TRBV7-2
CASSLALAGAYEQYF	TRBV7-8
CASSQTGSPLHF	TRBV28
CATSRDRNSGNTIYF	TRBV15
CASSVVAGAQETQYF	TRBV2
CASSFLTGTSRTYEQYF	TRBV7-8
CASSYGPRETQYF	TRBV6-5
CASSFRGGASNRDNSPLHF	TRBV11-2
CSVRTSGSYNEQFF	TRBV29-1
CASSLIGSLPGDTQYF	TRBV27